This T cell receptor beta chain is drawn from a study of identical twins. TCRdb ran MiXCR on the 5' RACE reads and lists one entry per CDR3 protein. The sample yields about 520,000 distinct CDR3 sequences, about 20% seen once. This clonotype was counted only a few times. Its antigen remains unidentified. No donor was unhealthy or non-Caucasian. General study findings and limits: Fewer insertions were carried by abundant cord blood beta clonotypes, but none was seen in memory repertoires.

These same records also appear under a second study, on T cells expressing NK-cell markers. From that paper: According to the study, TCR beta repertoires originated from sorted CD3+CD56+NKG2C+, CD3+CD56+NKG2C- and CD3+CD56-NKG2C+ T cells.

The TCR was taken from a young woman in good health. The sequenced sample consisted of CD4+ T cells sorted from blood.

CDR3 sequence reads: CAISETGRSGELFF. The CDR3 nucleotides are TGTGCCATCAGTGAAACAGGGAGGTCCGGGGAGCTGTTTTTT. J is TRBJ2-2 and V is TRBV10-3, with D perhaps given as TRBD1 or TRBD2 (6 bases each). The CDR3 is made up of 14 amino acids. Trimming removed 3 bases at V and 6 bases at J, with 11 bases between. Germline assignment: CDR1 ENHRY and CDR2 SYGVKD.